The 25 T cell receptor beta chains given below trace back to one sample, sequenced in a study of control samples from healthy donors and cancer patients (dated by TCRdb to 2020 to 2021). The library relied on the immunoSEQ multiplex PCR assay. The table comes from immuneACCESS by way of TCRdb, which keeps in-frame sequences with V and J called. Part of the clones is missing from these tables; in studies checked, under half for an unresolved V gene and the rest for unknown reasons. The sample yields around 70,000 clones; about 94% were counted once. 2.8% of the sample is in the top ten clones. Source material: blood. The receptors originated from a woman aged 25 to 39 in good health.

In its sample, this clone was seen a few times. CDR3 region: CASSLVQGRNIQYF. CDR3 DNA sequence: TGTGCCAGCAGCTTAGTACAGGGTAGGAACATTCAGTACTTC. V and J are TRBV7-9 and TRBJ2-4; possible D gene TRBD1, 6 bases. Trimming took off 1 base at V and 7 bases at J, with 11 bases between the two ends. The length of the CDR3 is 14 residues. Per the germline V gene, CDR1 is SEHNR and CDR2 is FQNEAQ (reference sequence). Full variable domain (remainder filled in from reference TRBV7-9 and TRBJ2-4): DTGVSQNPRHKITKRGQNVTFRCDPISEHNRLYWYRQTLGQGPEFLTYFQNEAQLEKSRLLSDRFSAERPKGSFSTLEIQRTEQGDSAMYLCASSLVQGRNIQYFGAGTRLSVL.

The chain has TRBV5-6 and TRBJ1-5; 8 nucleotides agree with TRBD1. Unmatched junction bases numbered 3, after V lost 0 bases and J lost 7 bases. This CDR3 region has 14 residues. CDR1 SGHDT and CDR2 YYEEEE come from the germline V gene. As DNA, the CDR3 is TGTGCCAGCAGCTTGGGACAGGGGTTCCAGCCCCAGCATTTT. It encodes CASSLGQGFQPQHF.

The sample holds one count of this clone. In DNA, the CDR3 is TGTGCCAGCAGCTCAGCGACGCTACGGAATGAAAAACTGTTTTTT. This encodes CASSSATLRNEKLFF. This chain uses TRBV7-9 with TRBJ1-4; D remains unclear. From germline, CDR1 is SEHNR and CDR2 FQNEAQ (reference sequence). Trimming cost V 4 bases and J 5 bases, with 14 bases left between them. The CDR3 sequence is 15 residues long.

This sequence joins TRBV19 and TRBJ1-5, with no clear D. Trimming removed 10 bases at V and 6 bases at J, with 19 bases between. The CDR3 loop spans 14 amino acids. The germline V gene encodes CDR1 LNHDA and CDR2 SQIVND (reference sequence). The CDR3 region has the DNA TGTGCCACTCACACCCCGGGCGGTTTTCAGCCCCAGCATTTT. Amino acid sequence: CATHTPGGFQPQHF.

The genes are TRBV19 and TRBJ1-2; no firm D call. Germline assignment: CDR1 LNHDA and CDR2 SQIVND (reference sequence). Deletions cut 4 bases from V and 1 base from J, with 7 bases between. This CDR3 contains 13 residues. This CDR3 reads CASSNQFNYGYTF. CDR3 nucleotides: TGTGCCAGTAGTAACCAATTTAACTATGGCTACACCTTC.

The CDR3 is CASSVTGTSNYGYTF. CDR3 nucleotide sequence: TGTGCCAGTAGTGTCACCGGGACATCTAACTATGGCTACACCTTC. The V gene is TRBV19, the J gene TRBJ1-2; D possibly corresponds to TRBD1 (6 bases). From germline, CDR1 is LNHDA and CDR2 SQIVND (reference sequence). The CDR3 loop spans 15 amino acids. The V and J ends lost 5 bases and 0 bases respectively, with 13 bases between them. The entire variable domain, with the rest obtained from reference TRBV19 and TRBJ1-2, is as follows: DGGITQSPKYLFRKEGQNVTLSCEQNLNHDAMYWYRQDPGQGLRLIYYSQIVNDFQKGDIAEGYSVSREKKESFPLTVTSAQKNPTAFYLCASSVTGTSNYGYTFGSGTRLTVV.

The CDR3 protein is CASSLTGGHLNEKLFF. The DNA for the CDR3 is TGTGCCAGCTCACTCACAGGGGGCCATTTGAATGAAAAACTGTTTTTT. The rearrangement uses TRBV18 and TRBJ1-4; TRBD1 aligns across 9 bases. Germline lookup yields CDR1 KGHSH and CDR2 LQKENI. This CDR3 contains 16 residues. The J segment lost 5 bases and the V segment lost 4 bases, leaving 8 bases of the junction unmatched.

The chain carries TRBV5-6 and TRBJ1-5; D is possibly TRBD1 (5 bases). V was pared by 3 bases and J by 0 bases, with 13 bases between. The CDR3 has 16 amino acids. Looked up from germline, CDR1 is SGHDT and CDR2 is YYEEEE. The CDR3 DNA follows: TGTGCCAGCAGCTGGTGGGACGTGGATAGCAATCAGCCCCAGCATTTT. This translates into CASSWWDVDSNQPQHF.

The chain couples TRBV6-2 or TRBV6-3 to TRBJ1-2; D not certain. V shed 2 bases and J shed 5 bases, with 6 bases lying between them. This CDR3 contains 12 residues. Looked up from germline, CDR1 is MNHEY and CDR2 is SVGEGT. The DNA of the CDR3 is TGTGCCAGCAGTTACCCGCAGTATGGCTACACCTTC. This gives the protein CASSYPQYGYTF.

CDR3 amino acids: CASSYDGGTVRGYTF. The CDR3 region has the DNA TGTGCCAGCAGTTACGATGGGGGTACGGTTCGAGGCTACACCTTC. This sequence joins TRBV6-5 and TRBJ1-2, with D possibly matching TRBD1 (5 bases). This CDR3 is built from 15 residues. Germline V gene lookup returns CDR1 MNHEY and CDR2 SVGAGI. V lost 2 bases and J 8 bases, leaving 18 bases between the germline ends.

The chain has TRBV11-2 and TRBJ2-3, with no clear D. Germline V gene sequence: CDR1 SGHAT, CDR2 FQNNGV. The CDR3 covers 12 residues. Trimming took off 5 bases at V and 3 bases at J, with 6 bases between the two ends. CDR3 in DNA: TGTGCCAGCAGCCCTTATACAGATACGCAGTATTTT. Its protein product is CASSPYTDTQYF.

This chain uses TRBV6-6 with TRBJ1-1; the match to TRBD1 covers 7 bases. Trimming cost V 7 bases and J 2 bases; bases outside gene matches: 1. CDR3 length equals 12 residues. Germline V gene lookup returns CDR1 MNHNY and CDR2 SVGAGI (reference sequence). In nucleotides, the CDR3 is TGTGCCAGCAACAGGGGTAACACTGAAGCTTTCTTT. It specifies CASNRGNTEAFF.

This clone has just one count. The CDR3 reads CSVEDIGNTEAFF. For the CDR3, the DNA is TGCAGCGTTGAAGATATAGGGAACACTGAAGCTTTCTTT. This chain links TRBV29-1 with TRBJ1-1; D is uncertain. Per the germline V gene, CDR1 is SQVTM and CDR2 is ANQGSEA. The CDR3 is 13 residues long. Trimming took off 0 bases at V and 1 base at J, with 6 bases between the two ends.

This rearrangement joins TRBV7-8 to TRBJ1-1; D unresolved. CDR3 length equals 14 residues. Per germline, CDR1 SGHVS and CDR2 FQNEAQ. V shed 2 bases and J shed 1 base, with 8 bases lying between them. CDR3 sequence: CASSLRSENTEAFF. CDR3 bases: TGTGCCAGCAGCTTACGTTCCGAGAACACTGAAGCTTTCTTT.

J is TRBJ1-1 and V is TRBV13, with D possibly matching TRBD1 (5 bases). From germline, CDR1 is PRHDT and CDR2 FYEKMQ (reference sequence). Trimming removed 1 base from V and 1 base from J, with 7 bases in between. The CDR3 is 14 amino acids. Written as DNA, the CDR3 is TGTGCCAGCAGCTTAGAGCAGGGGAACACTGAAGCTTTCTTT. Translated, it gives CASSLEQGNTEAFF.

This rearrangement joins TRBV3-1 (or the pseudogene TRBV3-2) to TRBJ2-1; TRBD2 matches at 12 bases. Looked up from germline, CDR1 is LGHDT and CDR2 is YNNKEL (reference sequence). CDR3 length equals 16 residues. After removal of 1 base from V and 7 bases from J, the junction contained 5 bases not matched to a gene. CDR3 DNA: TGTGCCAGCAGCCAAGGGGAACTAGCGGGGGGTAATGAGCAGTTCTTC. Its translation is CASSQGELAGGNEQFF.

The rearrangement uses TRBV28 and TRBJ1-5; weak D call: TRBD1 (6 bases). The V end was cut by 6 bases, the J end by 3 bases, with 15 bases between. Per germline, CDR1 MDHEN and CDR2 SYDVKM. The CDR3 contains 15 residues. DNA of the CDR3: TGTGCCAGCAGGAAAAGCGGACAGATCAATCAGCCCCAGCATTTT. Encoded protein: CASRKSGQINQPQHF.

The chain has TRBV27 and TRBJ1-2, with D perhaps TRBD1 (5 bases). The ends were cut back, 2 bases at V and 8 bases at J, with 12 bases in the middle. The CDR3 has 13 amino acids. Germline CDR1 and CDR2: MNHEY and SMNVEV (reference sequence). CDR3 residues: CASSLRGAEGYTF. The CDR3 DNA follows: TGTGCCAGCAGTTTACGGGGCGCGGAGGGCTACACCTTC.

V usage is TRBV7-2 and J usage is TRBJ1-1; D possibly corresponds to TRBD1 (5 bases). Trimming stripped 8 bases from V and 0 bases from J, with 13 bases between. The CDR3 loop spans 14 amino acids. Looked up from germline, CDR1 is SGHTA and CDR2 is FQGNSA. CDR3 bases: TGTGCCAGCGGGGTGGGGCCCCTGAACACTGAAGCTTTCTTT. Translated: CASGVGPLNTEAFF.

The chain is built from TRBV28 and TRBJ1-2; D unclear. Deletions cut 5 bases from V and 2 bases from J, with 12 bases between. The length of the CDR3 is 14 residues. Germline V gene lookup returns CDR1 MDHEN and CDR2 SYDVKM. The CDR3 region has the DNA TGTGCCAGCAGTCTCAGTAACGGGAACTATGGCTACACCTTC. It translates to CASSLSNGNYGYTF.

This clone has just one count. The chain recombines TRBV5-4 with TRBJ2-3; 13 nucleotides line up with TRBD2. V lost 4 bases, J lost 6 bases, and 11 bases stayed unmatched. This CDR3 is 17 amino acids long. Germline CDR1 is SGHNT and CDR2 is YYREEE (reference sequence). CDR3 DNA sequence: TGTGCCAGCAGCCGGAAGACTAGCGGGGGGAAATCGGATACGCAGTATTTT. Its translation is CASSRKTSGGKSDTQYF.

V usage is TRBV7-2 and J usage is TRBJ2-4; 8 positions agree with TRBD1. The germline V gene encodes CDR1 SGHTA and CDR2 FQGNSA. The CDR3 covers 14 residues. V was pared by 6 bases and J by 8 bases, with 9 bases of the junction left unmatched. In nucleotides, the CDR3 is TGTGCCAGCAGTGTGAGACAGGGGACCGACATTCAGTACTTC. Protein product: CASSVRQGTDIQYF.

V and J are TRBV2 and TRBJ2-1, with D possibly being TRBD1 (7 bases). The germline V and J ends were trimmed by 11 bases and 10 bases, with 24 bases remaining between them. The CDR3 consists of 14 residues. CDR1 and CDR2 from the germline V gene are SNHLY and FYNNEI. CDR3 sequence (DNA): TGTGCCTACACCCACAGCGGAGGGGGCCCAGAGCAGTTCTTC. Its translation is CAYTHSGGGPEQFF.

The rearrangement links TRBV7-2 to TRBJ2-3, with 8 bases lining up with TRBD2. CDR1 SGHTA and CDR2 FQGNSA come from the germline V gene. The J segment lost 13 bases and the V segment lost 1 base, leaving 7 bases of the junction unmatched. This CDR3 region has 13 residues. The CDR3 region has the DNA TGTGCCAGCAGCTTAGAGGGCGGGACTAGAAAGTATTTT. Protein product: CASSLEGGTRKYF.

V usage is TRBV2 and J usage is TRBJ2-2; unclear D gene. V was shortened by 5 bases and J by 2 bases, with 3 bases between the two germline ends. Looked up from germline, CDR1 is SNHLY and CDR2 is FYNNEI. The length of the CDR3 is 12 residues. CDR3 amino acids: CASSPNTGELFF. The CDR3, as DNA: TGTGCCAGCAGTCCCAACACCGGGGAGCTGTTTTTT.